The text below deals with one TCR beta chain. Its target is not known. Researchers ran the PCR with 60 Vbeta and 13 Jbeta primers. The repertoire was sequenced with immunoSEQ multiplex PCR; TCRdb's copy has only in-frame clones and lacks some. The listing records about 52,000 clones. The data stem from a study of cytomegalovirus exposure and HLA in healthy donors. Study-level results: On later analysis, the bulk of CMV-associated TCR beta chains appeared to be HLA-restricted. Highest at DRB1 and lowest at HLA-C, TCR association rates differed among HLA loci in a later analysis.

The sequencing input was PBMCs. This clonotype was sampled from a woman in her fifties or sixties in good health and CMV-seropositive.

The CDR3 spells CSAVRQGAHNEQYF. The CDR3 bases are TGCAGCGCCGTGCGACAGGGGGCGCACAACGAGCAGTACTTC. This sequence joins TRBV29-1 and TRBJ2-7; 10 bases fit TRBD1. The CDR3 runs to 14 residues. With V trimmed by 7 bases and J by 5 bases, 11 bases remained unmatched. Looked up from germline, CDR1 is SQVTM and CDR2 is ANQGSEA.